The 12 T cell receptor beta chains reported below all come from one sample, sequenced in a study of blood T cell repertoires in COVID-19. Produced via immunoSEQ multiplex PCR; TCRdb's table is partial and in-frame only. Found here are over 200,000 clones, 85% to 90% of them singletons; the top ten hold 15% to 17%. Sequencing was done on a sample of PBMCs or T cells enriched from blood (not recorded which). The receptors originated from a man aged 18 to 35 who had recovered from COVID-19.

This clone was seen more than once but under ten times. The genes are TRBV19 and TRBJ1-6, with 10 bases matching TRBD1. This CDR3 has 15 amino acids. J lost 6 bases, V lost 3 bases, and 2 bases had no gene match. Per germline, CDR1 LNHDA and CDR2 SQIVND (reference sequence). The CDR3 nucleotides read TGTGCCAGTAGTATCGGGACAGGGGTTAATTCACCCCTCCACTTT. This sequence encodes CASSIGTGVNSPLHF. The full variable domain, in which reference TRBV19 and TRBJ1-6 provide the parts outside the CDR3, is DGGITQSPKYLFRKEGQNVTLSCEQNLNHDAMYWYRQDPGQGLRLIYYSQIVNDFQKGDIAEGYSVSREKKESFPLTVTSAQKNPTAFYLCASSIGTGVNSPLHFGNGTRLTVT.

This clone was found a few times. The gene calls are TRBV6-1 and TRBJ2-5; a weak D match, TRBD1 (6 bases). Germline V gene data show CDR1 as MNHNS and CDR2 as SASEGT. CDR3 length: 13 residues. V shed 1 base and J shed 5 bases, with 8 bases lying between them. The CDR3 DNA follows: TGTGCCAGCAGTGAAGGGACAGCGGAGACCCAGTACTTC. It yields the protein CASSEGTAETQYF.

CDR3 bases: TGCAGCGTAAGTTGGACTAGCGGGAGAGTAAGTTACAATGAGCAGTTCTTC. Protein: CSVSWTSGRVSYNEQFF. The chain employs TRBV29-1 and TRBJ2-1; 13 bases line up with TRBD2. Per germline, CDR1 SQVTM and CDR2 ANQGSEA. This CDR3 is built from 17 residues. With V trimmed by 6 bases and J by 4 bases, 12 bases remained unmatched.

V gene TRBV28 combines with J gene TRBJ2-7; 13 bases are shared with TRBD2. The CDR3 is made up of 16 amino acids. The V gene's germline CDR1 is MDHEN and CDR2 SYDVKM. Unmatched junction bases numbered 4, after V lost 2 bases and J lost 3 bases. The CDR3, as DNA: TGTGCCAGCAGTTTACAAGGGACTAGCGGGAACTACGAGCAGTACTTC. It encodes CASSLQGTSGNYEQYF.

Here the CDR3 reads CASSLGDRGLGTEAFF. The CDR3, as DNA: TGTGCCAGCAGTTTAGGGGACAGGGGGTTGGGGACTGAAGCTTTCTTT. The rearrangement uses TRBV28 and TRBJ1-1; 11 nucleotides match TRBD1. Trimming cost V 2 bases and J 5 bases; bases outside gene matches: 7. The germline V gene encodes CDR1 MDHEN and CDR2 SYDVKM. This CDR3 comprises 16 residues.

This clone was seen a single time. This sequence joins TRBV4-1 and TRBJ1-2; D possibly corresponds to TRBD1 (5 bases). The V gene's germline CDR1 is MGHRA and CDR2 YSYEKL. V dropped 1 base and J dropped 0 bases, with 12 bases sitting between them. This CDR3 has 16 residues. Written as DNA, the CDR3 is TGCGCCAGCAGCCAAGCGGTCTCAGGGACTAACTATGGCTACACCTTC. Translating gives CASSQAVSGTNYGYTF.

This chain joins TRBV11-2 and TRBJ2-7; 7 bases are shared with TRBD1. Trimming cost V 2 bases and J 2 bases; bases outside gene matches: 6. CDR1 is SGHAT, CDR2 FQNNGV, per germline. The CDR3 totals 15 residues. For the CDR3, the DNA is TGTGCCAGCAGCTTATACGGGACAGTCGCCTACGAGCAGTACTTC. Its translation is CASSLYGTVAYEQYF.

The gene calls are TRBV27 and TRBJ1-6, with a possible D match to TRBD1 (6 bases). V lost 5 bases, J lost 7 bases, and 12 bases lay in between. Per the germline V gene, CDR1 is MNHEY and CDR2 is SMNVEV (reference sequence). There are 14 residues in the CDR3. CDR3 coding DNA: TGTGCCAGCAGTCCACAGGGCTCAAATTCACCCCTCCACTTT. Its protein product is CASSPQGSNSPLHF.

The chain recombines TRBV6-1 with TRBJ2-7; 9 nucleotides match TRBD2. This CDR3 spans 11 amino acids. Germline V gene lookup returns CDR1 MNHNS and CDR2 SASEGT. This CDR3 reads CASSEGLAVDV. The CDR3 DNA follows: TGTGCCAGCAGTGAAGGACTAGCGGTAGATGTC.

The chain employs TRBV6-5 and TRBJ2-1; a weak D match, TRBD2 (6 bases). This CDR3 has 14 residues. With 7 bases removed from V and 6 bases from J, the gap between germline ends came to 16 bases. Germline CDR1 and CDR2: MNHEY and SVGAGI. This chain's CDR3 is CASKNGGTVNEQFF. The CDR3 DNA follows: TGTGCCAGCAAGAATGGGGGGACTGTCAATGAGCAGTTCTTC.

The genes are TRBV18 and TRBJ2-5, with 9 bases aligning to TRBD1. The trim removed 2 bases at V and 5 bases at J, leaving 3 bases unmatched. Germline V gives CDR1 KGHSH, CDR2 LQKENI. The CDR3 has 14 amino acids. As DNA, the CDR3 is TGTGCCAGCTCACCAGGGACAGGGCGGGAGACCCAGTACTTC. Encoded protein: CASSPGTGRETQYF.

The V call is TRBV5-1, the J call TRBJ2-7, with 8 positions matching TRBD1. The CDR3 covers 15 residues. CDR1 and CDR2 from the germline V gene are SGHRS and YFSETQ. Trimming cost V 3 bases and J 3 bases; bases outside gene matches: 8. CDR3 sequence reads: CASSYRAGQGYEQYF. CDR3 coding DNA: TGCGCCAGCAGCTACAGAGCCGGACAGGGCTACGAGCAGTACTTC.